The 16 T cell receptor beta chains listed next were all sequenced from one sample in a study of shared clonotypes between healthy human individuals (TCRdb year 2020). Preparation of the library involved the immunoSEQ multiplex PCR assay. TCRdb provides this immuneACCESS table in a form limited to in-frame rearrangements. Some clones are lacking; in checked studies, under half of them reflect an unresolved V gene, and why the rest are absent is not known. A total of 2 million to 2.5 million clones appear in this sample, 95% of them only once. Roughly 0.13% of the sample is held by the ten biggest clonotypes. The sequencing sample was made of naive CD4+ T cells sorted from blood. Explained via the paper, the cell subset or site label denotes: CD45RA+ positively selected. The receptors were sampled from a man between 18 and 35 years old in good health.

The chain carries TRBV18 and TRBJ1-6, with D tentatively TRBD1 (5 bases). This CDR3 comprises 13 residues. Per the germline V gene, CDR1 is KGHSH and CDR2 is LQKENI. Trimming left V 5 bases short and J 7 bases short, with 9 bases between. This CDR3 reads CASSVDRNSPLHF. The CDR3 bases are TGTGCCAGCTCAGTAGACAGAAATTCACCCCTCCACTTT.

This rearrangement joins TRBV28 to TRBJ2-7, with 11 bases that match TRBD1. The length of the CDR3 is 19 residues. V gave up 3 bases and J gave up 1 base; unmatched junction bases: 14. CDR1 is MDHEN and CDR2 is SYDVKM in the germline V gene. The DNA for the CDR3 is TGTGCCAGCAGTTTCCGTACCTTTCTCCGGGACAGGGGGTCCTACGAGCAGTACTTC. Residues: CASSFRTFLRDRGSYEQYF.

The CDR3 bases are TGTGCCAGCAGCTGGGCCATAGTGAACACTGAAGCTTTCTTT. This encodes CASSWAIVNTEAFF. The genes are TRBV5-5 and TRBJ1-1; no definite D call. Between the trimmed V and J ends, which lost 3 bases and 0 bases, there was a span of 9 bases. CDR1 is SGHKS and CDR2 is YYEKEE in the germline V gene (reference sequence). The CDR3 totals 14 residues.

This chain connects TRBV6-6 to TRBJ2-7, with D perhaps TRBD1 (5 bases). The CDR3 spans 15 residues. CDR1 and CDR2 from the germline V gene are MNHNY and SVGAGI (reference sequence). V was pared by 6 bases and J by 0 bases, with 15 bases between. CDR3 sequence reads: CASSLGDSSSYEQYF. As DNA, the CDR3 is TGTGCCAGCAGCCTCGGAGACAGTAGCTCCTACGAGCAGTACTTC.

The rearrangement links TRBV19 to TRBJ1-2, with TRBD1 as a possible D gene (6 bases). The length of the CDR3 is 15 residues. Trimming took 5 bases from V and 3 from J, leaving 16 bases between them. Germline lookup yields CDR1 LNHDA and CDR2 SQIVND (reference sequence). DNA of the CDR3: TGTGCCAGTAGTTCTCAGAGACAGGCGTACTATGGCTACACCTTC. This translates into CASSSQRQAYYGYTF. Full variable domain (remainder filled in from reference TRBV19 and TRBJ1-2): DGGITQSPKYLFRKEGQNVTLSCEQNLNHDAMYWYRQDPGQGLRLIYYSQIVNDFQKGDIAEGYSVSREKKESFPLTVTSAQKNPTAFYLCASSSQRQAYYGYTFGSGTRLTVV.

This chain links TRBV5-1 with TRBJ2-4; D gene unclear. The V and J ends lost 0 bases and 2 bases respectively, with 15 bases between them. Germline V gene lookup returns CDR1 SGHRS and CDR2 YFSETQ. The CDR3 spans 17 residues. CDR3 in amino acids: CASSLGHSVVSKNIQYF. CDR3 DNA: TGCGCCAGCAGCTTGGGTCACAGCGTCGTTTCCAAAAACATTCAGTACTTC.

As regards this clone: Other nucleotide sequences in the sample specify the same CDR3. The rearrangement joins TRBV5-1 to TRBJ2-1, with 9 bases aligning to TRBD2. This CDR3 comprises 15 residues. V lost 1 base, J lost 3 bases, and 2 bases stayed unmatched. In germline, CDR1 is SGHRS, CDR2 YFSETQ. The CDR3 protein is CASSLSLAGYNEQFF. CDR3 DNA sequence: TGCGCCAGCAGCTTGTCACTAGCGGGCTACAATGAGCAGTTCTTC.

This clone was found once. The chain links TRBV19 to TRBJ1-2; 9 bases agree with TRBD1. V was clipped by 5 bases and J by 2 bases; unmatched bases: 9. The CDR3 totals 16 residues. CDR1 and CDR2 from the germline V gene are LNHDA and SQIVND (reference sequence). CDR3 DNA: TGTGCCAGTAGTCCCGACCGGGACAGGGTCAACTATGGCTACACCTTC. It specifies CASSPDRDRVNYGYTF.

This clone appeared a single time. The rearrangement links TRBV2 to TRBJ1-1, with D perhaps matching TRBD1 (6 bases). V was shortened by 6 bases and J by 1 base, with 15 bases between the two germline ends. In germline, CDR1 is SNHLY, CDR2 FYNNEI. The CDR3 totals 15 residues. The CDR3 nucleotides are TGTGCCAGCAGGGAAACAGGGTCGGGGAACACTGAAGCTTTCTTT. This translates into CASRETGSGNTEAFF.

The J gene is TRBJ2-5, the V gene TRBV5-3, with 8 bases aligning to TRBD2. TRBV5-3 is placed among ORFs of uncertain function. The CDR3 loop spans 16 amino acids. This CDR3 reads CAGREGPINPQETQYF. CDR3 sequence (DNA): TGTGCGGGTCGGGAGGGCCCAATTAACCCACAAGAGACCCAGTACTTC.

CDR3 residues: CTSSQERRQGTTKIYGYTF. CDR3 coding DNA: TGCACCAGCAGCCAAGAGAGGCGGCAGGGGACAACCAAAATCTATGGCTACACCTTC. The rearrangement joins TRBV1 to TRBJ1-2; the table's D gene call, TRBD1, was not cross checked with the DNA. TRBV1 is noted as a pseudogene. This CDR3 contains 19 residues.

The chain employs TRBV30 and TRBJ1-3; no reliable D call. Germline lookup yields CDR1 GTSNPN and CDR2 SVGIG (reference sequence). V gave up 1 base and J gave up 3 bases, with 16 bases separating them. The CDR3 sequence is 16 residues long. DNA of the CDR3: TGTGCCTGGAGTGGGGCCAGGATTGCGGGTGGAAACACCATATATTTT. It codes for CAWSGARIAGGNTIYF.

The chain employs TRBV27 and TRBJ1-4; TRBD1 matches 9 bases. There are 15 residues in the CDR3. Germline V gives CDR1 MNHEY, CDR2 SMNVEV (reference sequence). The V and J ends lost 5 bases and 8 bases, in that order; junction bases with no gene match: 9. The CDR3 here is CASSGTTGGGEKLFF. In nucleotides, the CDR3 is TGTGCCAGCAGTGGGACGACAGGGGGAGGGGAAAAACTGTTTTTT.

Turning to this clone: Other DNA sequences within the sample encode an identical CDR3. The V gene is TRBV18, the J gene TRBJ2-6; D gene uncertain. The CDR3 spans 14 residues. CDR1 KGHSH and CDR2 LQKENI come from the germline V gene. V lost 4 bases to trimming and J lost 0 bases, with 4 bases between them. The CDR3, as DNA: TGTGCCAGCTCACTCGGCTCTGGGGCCAACGTCCTGACTTTC. Amino acid sequence: CASSLGSGANVLTF.

The chain couples TRBV5-1 to TRBJ2-3; D may be TRBD2 (5 bases). CDR1 and CDR2 from the germline V gene are SGHRS and YFSETQ. CDR3 size: 13 residues. Trimming cost V 3 bases and J 6 bases, with 11 bases left between them. For the CDR3, the DNA is TGCGCCAGCAGCTCAATCCCGGGGGATACGCAGTATTTT. This codes for CASSSIPGDTQYF. Full variable domain (outside the CDR3, taken from reference TRBV5-1 and TRBJ2-3): KAGVTQTPRYLIKTRGQQVTLSCSPISGHRSVSWYQQTPGQGLQFLFEYFSETQRNKGNFPGRFSGRQFSNSRSEMNVSTLELGDSALYLCASSSIPGDTQYFGPGTRLTVL.

As for this clone: The same CDR3 also results from other DNA sequences found in this sample. The chain uses TRBV7-9 and TRBJ2-7; D unclear. Between the trimmed V and J ends, which lost 3 bases and 0 bases, there was a span of 6 bases. This CDR3 region has 13 residues. Germline V lookup: CDR1 SEHNR, CDR2 FQNEAQ (reference sequence). The CDR3 region is CASSFRSSYEQYF. CDR3 nucleotides: TGTGCCAGCAGCTTTCGGAGCTCCTACGAGCAGTACTTC.